One and the same sample provided the 5 T cell receptor beta chains below, sequenced in a study of T cell responses to AZD1222 COVID-19 vaccine. TCRdb's table, derived via immunoSEQ multiplex PCR, lists solely in-frame clones and lacks some. The sample has 150,000 to 200,000 clones; more than 85% are singletons. The sample in question was peripheral blood, obtained on day 0 of AZD1222 vaccination. These receptors were obtained from an adult in good health.

The chain links TRBV28 to TRBJ2-7, with 7 bases fitting TRBD2. The CDR3 is 15 amino acids. The trim removed 3 bases at V and 0 bases at J, leaving 5 bases unmatched. The germline CDR1 and CDR2 sequences are MDHEN and SYDVKM. The CDR3 spells CASSFTGGSSYEQYF. CDR3 coding DNA: TGTGCCAGCAGTTTTACCGGCGGGAGCTCCTACGAGCAGTACTTC. Using reference TRBV28 and TRBJ2-7 for the parts outside the CDR3, the full variable domain is DVKVTQSSRYLVKRTGEKVFLECVQDMDHENMFWYRQDPGLGLRLIYFSYDVKMKEKGDIPEGYSVSREKKERFSLILESASTNQTSMYLCASSFTGGSSYEQYFGPGTRLTVT.

The rearrangement uses TRBV6-5 and TRBJ1-5; D unclear. CDR1 is MNHEY, CDR2 SVGAGI, per germline. CDR3 size: 13 residues. Trimming removed 4 bases from V and 6 bases from J, with 10 bases in between. In DNA, the CDR3 is TGTGCCAGCAGTTCGAGAGAGCGTCAGCCCCAGCATTTT. Protein: CASSSRERQPQHF.

The chain links TRBV3-1 (or the pseudogene TRBV3-2) to TRBJ2-3, with a possible D match to TRBD1 (5 bases). V lost 1 base and J 3 bases, leaving 11 bases between the germline ends. The CDR3 has 15 amino acids. Germline CDR1 is LGHDT and CDR2 is YNNKEL (reference sequence). The CDR3 here is CASSQVTGTTDTQYF. In nucleotides, the CDR3 is TGTGCCAGCAGCCAAGTTACAGGTACTACAGATACGCAGTATTTT.

This clone was detected only once. V is TRBV9 and J is TRBJ2-2; 7 positions match TRBD1. The CDR3 is 15 residues long. V dropped 3 bases and J dropped 5; count of bases not matched to a gene: 7. CDR1 and CDR2 (germline): SGDLS, YYNGEE. Here the CDR3 DNA reads TGTGCCAGCAGCGGCCGGGACAGAGAGACCGGGGAGCTGTTTTTT. It codes for CASSGRDRETGELFF.

The chain recombines TRBV19 with TRBJ1-4; maybe TRBD1 (5 bases). CDR3 size: 17 residues. Trimming stripped 3 bases from V and 1 base from J, with 15 bases between. The germline CDR1 and CDR2 sequences are LNHDA and SQIVND (reference sequence). CDR3 amino acids: CASSMLGTRVTNEKLFF. The CDR3, as DNA: TGTGCCAGTAGTATGTTGGGGACTCGGGTAACTAATGAAAAACTGTTTTTT.